This T cell receptor beta chain was documented in a study of blood T cell repertoires in COVID-19. Study background: COVID-19 samples collected from the United States, Italy and Spain covered acute and convalescent phases. T cells, B-cell-depleted T cells, or PBMCs provided the cDNA or gDNA that served as material.

The CDR3 runs to 19 residues. Per the germline V gene, CDR1 is SGHVS and CDR2 is FQNEAQ. Trimming took 0 bases from V and 3 from J; bases not matched to a gene: 12. Original methodology: Counts of nucleated cells, estimated from reference gene primer amplification, were obtained. Generated by immunoSEQ multiplex PCR, the TCRdb table keeps only in-frame clones and is missing some. V, J and clone size are those of that table, while D and trimming were read from the DNA. This table holds about 150,000 clones, around 90% found once. V and J are TRBV7-8 and TRBJ2-5, with TRBD2 identical over 11 bases. What was sequenced was peripheral blood. This clonotype was obtained from a woman aged 55-75 years with active or convalescent COVID-19. The CDR3 DNA reads TGTGCCAGCAGCTTAGCGAGGATTGCTAGCGGGGGGCGAAAAGAGACCCAGTACTTC. Translating gives CASSLARIASGGRKETQYF.